This TCR beta chain is from a study of T cells in Graves' hyperthyroidism and ophthalmopathy. This clonotype turned up a few times. No antigen is known for it. The CDR3 extends over 15 amino acids. The germline gives CDR1 SGHDT, CDR2 YYEEEE. Trimming pared 5 bases from V and 4 bases from J, leaving 17 bases between. Authors of the study amplified TCR beta CDR3 regions from RNA transcripts. Primed by the HTBI set, a first-round RT-PCR was run on the TCR CDR3. TCRdb recomputed calls from the multiplex PCR reads with MiXCR, one row per CDR3 protein. The data hold fewer than 800,000 distinct CDR3 sequences, with less than 20% observed a single time. Findings and caveats of the study: Blood held most thyroid clonotypes expanded above 0.001 frequency.

The rearrangement joins TRBV5-6 to TRBJ2-3; either TRBD1 or TRBD2 may fit D (5 bases each). The receptor was derived from a man aged 18 to 29 with Graves' hyperthyroidism. Specimen: blood. The chain's CDR3 is CASSTGTLGADTQYF. The CDR3 DNA follows: TGTGCCAGCAGTACCGGGACCCTAGGCGCAGATACGCAGTATTTT.